The rows below give T cell receptor beta chains drawn from one sample of a study of T cell responses to AZD1222 COVID-19 vaccine. Method: immunoSEQ multiplex PCR; TCRdb's copy keeps in-frame clones and lacks some. The profile shows some 120,000 clones, about 93% of them singletons. The sequencing here drew on peripheral blood, taken 28 days after the second dose of the MenACWY control vaccine. These receptors all come from an adult who received the MenACWY meningococcal vaccine as a control. The CDR3 runs from the conserved cysteine through the conserved F or W. D genes are given only for firm matches. Part of the rows lack a size; the others show once, few, many or a class for expanded clones.

V gene	CDR3 length	J gene	D gene	clone size	CDR3 DNA	CDR3 protein
TRBV10-3	13	TRBJ2-7	.	.	TGTGCCATCAGTGAGGGACCCTCCTACGAGCAGTACTTC	CAISEGPSYEQYF
TRBV13	15	TRBJ2-3	TRBD2	.	TGTGCCAGCAGCTTACTAGCGGGAGGAACAGATACGCAGTATTTT	CASSLLAGGTDTQYF
TRBV3-1/TRBV3-2	16	TRBJ2-2	.	.	TGTGCCAGCAGCCAAGCCAGCGGCGCCCGGACCGGGGAGCTGTTTTTT	CASSQASGARTGELFF
TRBV4-3	16	TRBJ2-1	.	.	TGCGCCAGCAGCCCTGCCGGAGGGGGGGCCCCCAATGAGCAGTTCTTC	CASSPAGGGAPNEQFF
TRBV2	13	TRBJ1-6	.	.	TGTGCCAGCAGTCCTGAGGAGAGTTCACCCCTCCACTTT	CASSPEESSPLHF
TRBV12-3/TRBV12-4	13	TRBJ1-1	.	.	TGTGCCAGCAGTCCGGGACAACACACTGAAGCTTTCTTT	CASSPGQHTEAFF
TRBV28	14	TRBJ1-6	.	.	TGTGCCGGGCAATGGCGAGGTCGCAATTCACCCCTCCACTTT	CAGQWRGRNSPLHF
TRBV11-3	16	TRBJ2-2	TRBD1	.	TGTGCCAGCAGCGACCGGGGACAGGAGAACACCGGGGAGCTGTTTTTT	CASSDRGQENTGELFF
TRBV27	18	TRBJ1-6	.	.	TGTGCCAGCAGACCTACGGGACGGCGGTTTGTAATGTATTCACCCCTCCACTTT	CASRPTGRRFVMYSPLHF
TRBV14	13	TRBJ1-5	.	.	TGTGCCAGCAGCCAAGATAACAATCAGCCCCAGCATTTT	CASSQDNNQPQHF
TRBV27	14	TRBJ2-4	.	.	TGTGCCAGCAGTTTCCAGGGCCGTAATAACATTCAGTACTTC	CASSFQGRNNIQYF
TRBV18	16	TRBJ2-1	.	.	TGTGCCAGCTCACCAACTCTCCTCAGGAACTACAATGAGCAGTTCTTC	CASSPTLLRNYNEQFF
TRBV7-7	15	TRBJ2-3	TRBD1	.	TGTGCCAGCAGCTTAGGGCAGGGGGTCACAGATACGCAGTATTTT	CASSLGQGVTDTQYF
TRBV19	13	TRBJ1-5	.	.	TGTGCCAGTAGTATAGATCAAGATCAGCCCCAGCATTTT	CASSIDQDQPQHF
TRBV4-1	17	TRBJ2-5	TRBD1	.	TGCGCCAGCAGCCAAACAACGCGACAGGGGGCTGAGGAGACCCAGTACTTC	CASSQTTRQGAEETQYF
TRBV7-2	15	TRBJ2-2	.	.	TGTGCCAGCAGCTCGACGGTACCGAACACCGGGGAGCTGTTTTTT	CASSSTVPNTGELFF
TRBV28	14	TRBJ1-5	.	.	TGTGCCAGCAGCGGGGGGGTGGGCCGGCAGCCCCAGCATTTT	CASSGGVGRQPQHF
TRBV20-1	13	TRBJ2-2	.	.	TGCAGTGCTAGTTTGCTGAACACCGGGGAGCTGTTTTTT	CSASLLNTGELFF
TRBV7-2	15	TRBJ1-6	.	.	TGTGCCAGCAGCGGCCAAGGGCAGGCTAATTCACCCCTCCACTTT	CASSGQGQANSPLHF
TRBV9	21	TRBJ2-7	TRBD1	.	TGTGCCAGCAGCGTATTAGGACAGGGGGCATTCGACGGGAGATCAACCTACGAGCAGTACTTC	CASSVLGQGAFDGRSTYEQYF
TRBV27	12	TRBJ2-7	.	few	TGTGCCAGCAGTTTTGGAGGGGGCGAGCAGTACTTC	CASSFGGGEQYF
TRBV11-3	16	TRBJ2-5	TRBD2	.	TGTGCCAGCAGCCCCGGTTCTAGCGGGGGCCAAGAGACCCAGTACTTC	CASSPGSSGGQETQYF
TRBV12-3/TRBV12-4	13	TRBJ1-5	TRBD1	.	TGTGCCAGCCTCGGACAGGGACATCAGCCCCAGCATTTT	CASLGQGHQPQHF
TRBV19	13	TRBJ1-2	.	once	TGTGCCAGTAGTACCTCAGGGTCATATGGCTACACCTTC	CASSTSGSYGYTF
TRBV3-1/TRBV3-2	16	TRBJ2-1	TRBD1	once	TGTGCCAGCAGCCAAGATCTGGGACAGCTCAGCAATGAGCAGTTCTTC	CASSQDLGQLSNEQFF
TRBV15	14	TRBJ1-2	.	once	TGTGCCACCAGCAGAGATGCGGCATTTTATGGCTACACCTTC	CATSRDAAFYGYTF
TRBV7-6	15	TRBJ1-4	TRBD1	.	TGTGCCAGCAGCTCTCAACAGGGGACCAATGAAAAACTGTTTTTT	CASSSQQGTNEKLFF
TRBV24-1	15	TRBJ2-3	TRBD1	.	TGTGCCACCAGTGATCGACAGGGGGCGACAGATACGCAGTATTTT	CATSDRQGATDTQYF
TRBV4-1	19	TRBJ2-3	TRBD2	few	TGCGCCAGCAGCCAAGAGAGCCTAGCGGGAGATGGTAGCACAGATACGCAGTATTTT	CASSQESLAGDGSTDTQYF
TRBV7-8	13	TRBJ2-7	.	.	TGTGCCAGCAGCTTAGTAGCAGCCTACGAGCAGTACTTC	CASSLVAAYEQYF
TRBV19	13	TRBJ2-2	.	.	TGTGCCAGTACTCCGGGGCCGGCCGGGGAGCTGTTTTTT	CASTPGPAGELFF
TRBV28	15	TRBJ2-7	.	.	TGTGCCAGCAGTCCCCCTACGGGAGCCCTTCACGAGCAGTACTTC	CASSPPTGALHEQYF
TRBV4-2	16	TRBJ2-1	TRBD1	.	TGTGCCAGCAGCCAAGACCGGGACAGCCCCTACAATGAGCAGTTCTTC	CASSQDRDSPYNEQFF
TRBV30	14	TRBJ1-2	.	.	TGTGCCTGGAGTGTAGTGGGGGGATGGTATGGCTACACCTTC	CAWSVVGGWYGYTF
TRBV2	13	TRBJ2-5	.	.	TGTGCCAGCAAGGAGGGCCAGCCGTTGGACCAGTACTTC	CASKEGQPLDQYF
TRBV7-9	15	TRBJ2-1	.	.	TGTGCCAGCAGCCATCAGACGGGTCCCATTGATGAGCAGTTCTTC	CASSHQTGPIDEQFF
TRBV3-1/TRBV3-2	14	TRBJ1-1	.	.	TGTGCCAGCAGCCAGCCGGGGGAGGGCACTGAAGCTTTCTTT	CASSQPGEGTEAFF
TRBV19	12	TRBJ1-1	.	.	TGTGCCAGTAGTTTCGGGGTTACTGAAGCTTTCTTT	CASSFGVTEAFF
TRBV28	13	TRBJ2-1	.	.	TGTGCCAGCCAAACCCCGATTCGGGACGAGCAGTTCTTC	CASQTPIRDEQFF
TRBV11-2	19	TRBJ2-4	.	.	TGTGCCAGCAGCCCCCCCTATGGGGGGGCCCACCACTCTAAAAACATTCAGTACTTC	CASSPPYGGAHHSKNIQYF
TRBV7-8	18	TRBJ2-1	.	.	TGTGCCAGCAGCCCAATCCCCCGCCGGGACTTCGGATACAATGAGCAGTTCTTC	CASSPIPRRDFGYNEQFF
TRBV4-1	14	TRBJ2-1	.	once	TGCGCCAGCAGCCGGGACAACAGGGAAACTAAGCAGTTCTTC	CASSRDNRETKQFF